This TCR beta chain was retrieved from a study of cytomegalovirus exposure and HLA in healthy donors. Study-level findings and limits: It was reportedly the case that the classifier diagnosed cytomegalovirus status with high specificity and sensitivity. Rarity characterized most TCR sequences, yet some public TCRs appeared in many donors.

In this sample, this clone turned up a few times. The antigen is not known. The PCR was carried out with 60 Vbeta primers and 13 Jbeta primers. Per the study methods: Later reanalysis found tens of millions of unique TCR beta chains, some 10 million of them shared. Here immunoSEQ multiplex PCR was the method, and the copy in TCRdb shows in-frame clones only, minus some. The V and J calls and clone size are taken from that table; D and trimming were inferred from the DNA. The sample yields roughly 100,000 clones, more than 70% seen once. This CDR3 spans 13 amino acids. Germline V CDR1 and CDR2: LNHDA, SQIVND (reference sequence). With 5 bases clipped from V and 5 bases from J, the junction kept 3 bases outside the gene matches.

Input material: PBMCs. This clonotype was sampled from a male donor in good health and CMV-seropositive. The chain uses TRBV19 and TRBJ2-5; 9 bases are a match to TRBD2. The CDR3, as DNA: TGTGCCAGTAGTTTTGGACTAGCGGAGACCCAGTACTTC. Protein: CASSFGLAETQYF.